The clone carrying this T cell receptor beta chain was seen ten or more times. Its antigen is not known. Time point meaning: sample taken at primary tumor resection. Without sorting, whole RNA was sequenced from tumor, nontumor lung or frozen PBMC. CDR1 is SGHTA, CDR2 FQGNSA, per germline. Trimming took 1 base from V and 3 from J, leaving 4 bases between them. The CDR3 contains 13 residues. This entry belongs to a study of spatial heterogeneity in lung cancer. TCRdb re-derived calls from the 5' RACE reads in MiXCR, one entry per CDR3 protein. Of some 25,000 distinct CDR3 sequences detected, 7.1% appear once; the ten largest clones hold around 26%. Study observations and caveats: The number of expanded tumor alpha and beta chains correlated with mutation number.

The sample in question was lung tumor tissue, obtained at surgery. The clonotype was recovered from a male donor with early-stage non-small cell lung cancer. The rearrangement links TRBV7-2 to TRBJ1-5; D unresolved. The CDR3 coding sequence is TGTGCCAGCAGCTTAGGATACAATCAGCCCCAGCATTTT. This encodes CASSLGYNQPQHF.